Following are 28 T cell receptor beta chains from one sample sequenced in a study of T cell clones after liver transplantation. Assay: immunoSEQ multiplex PCR; the TCRdb copy retains only in-frame clones and omits some. The repertoire holds 5,500 to 7,500 clones, with about three quarters as singletons. Sequenced material: CD8+ T cells from blood, taken before liver transplant. The receptor source for this set is a human donor who received a liver transplant.

The J gene is TRBJ2-3, the V gene TRBV28; D is uncertain. The CDR3 totals 14 residues. V lost 3 bases and J 2 bases, leaving 9 bases between the germline ends. Germline-derived CDR1 and CDR2 are MDHEN and SYDVKM. CDR3 residues: CASSFGPYTDTQYF. DNA of the CDR3: TGTGCCAGCAGTTTCGGACCGTACACAGATACGCAGTATTTT.

The V and J genes are TRBV11-2 and TRBJ2-1; 12 positions agree with TRBD2. The CDR3 loop spans 17 amino acids. Germline CDR1 is SGHAT and CDR2 is FQNNGV. The V segment lost 4 bases and the J segment 5 bases; nucleotides outside the gene matches: 9. This CDR3 reads CASSSGASGRAHNEQFF. The CDR3 DNA reads TGTGCCAGCAGCTCCGGGGCTAGCGGGAGGGCCCACAATGAGCAGTTCTTC.

This clone is deemed medium-sized. The rearrangement joins TRBV19 to TRBJ1-1; D unresolved. CDR1 is LNHDA, CDR2 SQIVND, per germline (reference sequence). The CDR3 consists of 12 residues. V shed 7 bases and J shed 1 base, with 7 bases lying between them. This chain's CDR3 is CASKQPNTEAFF. CDR3 nucleotide sequence: TGTGCCAGTAAACAGCCGAACACTGAAGCTTTCTTT.

The rearrangement links TRBV7-6 to TRBJ1-3; 7 bases are shared with TRBD1. With V trimmed by 3 bases and J by 2 bases, 4 bases remained unmatched. The CDR3 length is 15 residues. Germline V gives CDR1 SGHVS, CDR2 FNYEAQ. In nucleotides, the CDR3 is TGTGCCAGCAGCTTCGAAAGGGGGCCTGGAAACACCATATATTTT. Protein product: CASSFERGPGNTIYF.

This CDR3 reads CAIFPGQGARFGTEAFF. The CDR3, as DNA: TGTGCCATTTTTCCGGGACAGGGGGCGAGGTTTGGGACTGAAGCTTTCTTT. V is TRBV10-3 and J is TRBJ1-1, with 12 bases identical to TRBD1. The V gene end was trimmed by 9 bases and the J gene end by 5 bases; junction bases not matched to a gene: 16. Germline CDR1 is ENHRY and CDR2 is SYGVKD. This CDR3 is 17 amino acids long.

V and J are TRBV28 and TRBJ2-7; 8 nucleotides agree with TRBD1. The CDR3 has 15 residues. Trimming took 4 bases from V and 2 from J; bases not matched to a gene: 7. The germline CDR1 and CDR2 sequences are MDHEN and SYDVKM. CDR3 DNA sequence: TGTGCCAGCAGTTCCCCGATGACAGGGGCCTACGAGCAGTACTTC. Protein sequence: CASSSPMTGAYEQYF.

Worth noting for this clone: One junction end does not reproduce the germline sequence, and a read error may be involved. V is TRBV5-1 and J is TRBJ1-5, with 7 positions matching TRBD1. This CDR3 is 15 amino acids long. CDR1 is SGHRS and CDR2 is YFSETQ in the germline V gene. CDR3 nucleotide sequence: TGTGCCAGCAGCTTGGGGGGGACAGCCCACCCGGCCCAGCATTTT. It encodes CASSLGGTAHPAQHF.

The chain links TRBV2 to TRBJ2-5, with TRBD2 matching over 10 bases. In germline, CDR1 is SNHLY, CDR2 FYNNEI. The length of the CDR3 is 17 residues. V was clipped by 4 bases and J by 5 bases; unmatched bases: 13. CDR3 sequence (DNA): TGTGCCAGCAGTGGACCAACTAGCGGGACGGGGCGGGAGACCCAGTACTTC. It encodes CASSGPTSGTGRETQYF.

The rearrangement links TRBV5-1 to TRBJ1-6, with D possibly being TRBD1 (6 bases). Trimming removed 4 bases from V and 6 bases from J, with 20 bases in between. This CDR3 region has 17 residues. CDR1 SGHRS and CDR2 YFSETQ come from the germline V gene. In DNA, the CDR3 is TGCGCCAGCAGCCCTGAGGGGGGGCCCACCATTAATTCACCCCTCCACTTT. Its translation: CASSPEGGPTINSPLHF.

This clone was recorded a few times. This chain uses TRBV10-2 with TRBJ2-7; no clear D gene. Germline V CDR1 and CDR2: WSHSY, SAAADI. Between the trimmed V and J ends, which lost 1 base and 4 bases, there was a span of 11 bases. The CDR3 is made up of 14 amino acids. CDR3 residues: CASSEYGYSYEQYV. The CDR3 nucleotides are TGCGCCAGCAGTGAGTACGGCTACTCGTACGAGCAGTACGTC.

DNA for the CDR3: TGTGCCAGCAGCTTGGATTACTATGGCTCCTACGAGCAGTACGTC. Amino acid sequence: CASSLDYYGSYEQYV. The chain recombines TRBV5-5 with TRBJ2-7; D remains ambiguous. CDR1 and CDR2 from the germline V gene are SGHKS and YYEKEE (reference sequence). Trimming took 0 bases from V and 0 from J, leaving 10 bases between them. This CDR3 is 15 amino acids long.

The V call is TRBV19, the J call TRBJ2-3; D gene unclear. V was cut by 3 bases and J by 2 bases, with 15 bases left in between. The CDR3 spans 16 residues. Germline loops: CDR1 LNHDA, CDR2 SQIVND (reference sequence). The CDR3, as DNA: TGTGCCAGTAGTATTGGGTCTTGGGCGTCCACAGATACGCAGTATTTT. It is translated as CASSIGSWASTDTQYF.

This clone has just a few counts. The gene calls are TRBV9 and TRBJ2-2, with 14 bases aligning to TRBD2. Germline assignment: CDR1 SGDLS and CDR2 YYNGEE. The CDR3 is 21 amino acids. After removal of 3 bases from V and 0 bases from J, the junction contained 13 bases not matched to a gene. CDR3 sequence reads: CASSGGPRTSGGITNTGELFF. The CDR3 nucleotides read TGTGCCAGCAGCGGAGGTCCGAGGACTAGCGGGGGGATTACGAACACCGGGGAGCTGTTTTTT.

The chain has TRBV6-5 and TRBJ2-5; D is tentatively TRBD1 or TRBD2 (6 bases each). Trimming shortened V by 5 bases and J by 4 bases, and 14 bases separated the two germline ends. The CDR3 spans 14 residues. CDR1 and CDR2 from the germline V gene are MNHEY and SVGAGI. The CDR3 protein is CASSTLGGGETQYF. The CDR3 DNA is TGTGCCAGCAGTACCCTGGGGGGCGGAGAGACCCAGTACTTC.

This clone has just a few counts. The rearrangement links TRBV13 to TRBJ2-3; the match to TRBD2 covers 8 bases. Trimming at V came to 5 bases and at J to 6 bases, leaving 7 bases not matched to a gene. Germline CDR1 and CDR2: PRHDT and FYEKMQ (reference sequence). The CDR3 is 14 amino acids. CDR3 loop: CASSPPAGGDTQYF. The CDR3 nucleotides are TGTGCCAGCAGCCCTCCTGCGGGAGGTGATACGCAGTATTTT.

The chain uses TRBV28 and TRBJ2-3, with D uncertain. Trimming took off 3 bases at V and 0 bases at J, with 7 bases between the two ends. The CDR3 contains 14 residues. Germline CDR1 MDHEN, CDR2 SYDVKM. DNA of the CDR3: TGTGCCAGCAGTTTGGCAGGAAGCACAGATACGCAGTATTTT. Its protein is CASSLAGSTDTQYF.

This chain joins TRBV2 and TRBJ1-5, with TRBD1 matching over 9 bases. J lost 3 bases, V lost 5 bases, and 5 bases had no gene match. This CDR3 is 15 amino acids long. Germline-derived CDR1 and CDR2 are SNHLY and FYNNEI. The CDR3 reads CASSIGTGNNQPQHF. CDR3 nucleotide sequence: TGTGCCAGCAGTATCGGGACAGGGAACAATCAGCCCCAGCATTTT.

The table lists this clone with a few counts. DNA for the CDR3: TGTGCCAGTAGTATAGATGAGAATCAGCCCCAGCATTTT. Protein: CASSIDENQPQHF. V gene TRBV19 combines with J gene TRBJ1-5; D ambiguous. Germline V CDR1 and CDR2: LNHDA, SQIVND (reference sequence). Trimming stripped 0 bases from V and 4 bases from J, with 4 bases between. The CDR3 totals 13 residues. Drawing the rest from reference TRBV19 and TRBJ1-5, the complete variable domain is DGGITQSPKYLFRKEGQNVTLSCEQNLNHDAMYWYRQDPGQGLRLIYYSQIVNDFQKGDIAEGYSVSREKKESFPLTVTSAQKNPTAFYLCASSIDENQPQHFGDGTRLSIL.

This chain joins TRBV19 and TRBJ2-6, with D possibly TRBD1 on 6 matching bases. From germline, CDR1 is LNHDA and CDR2 SQIVND (reference sequence). This CDR3 is built from 14 residues. The germline V and J ends were trimmed by 7 bases and 4 bases, with 11 bases remaining between them. CDR3 bases: TGTGCCAGTACGCCAGGGGCCGGGGCCAACGTCCTGACTTTC. This encodes CASTPGAGANVLTF. Full variable domain (rest looked up from reference TRBV19 and TRBJ2-6): DGGITQSPKYLFRKEGQNVTLSCEQNLNHDAMYWYRQDPGQGLRLIYYSQIVNDFQKGDIAEGYSVSREKKESFPLTVTSAQKNPTAFYLCASTPGAGANVLTFGAGSRLTVL.

The chain joins TRBV19 to TRBJ2-3, with no clear D. The CDR3 is 13 residues long. Between the trimmed V and J ends, which lost 1 base and 3 bases, there was a span of 5 bases. Germline lookup yields CDR1 LNHDA and CDR2 SQIVND (reference sequence). The DNA for the CDR3 is TGTGCCAGTAGTATAGTTTGGACAGATACGCAGTATTTT. This encodes CASSIVWTDTQYF.

CDR3 region: CASSQGLAGGPSTDTQYF. The CDR3 DNA follows: TGTGCCAGCAGCCAAGGGCTAGCGGGGGGCCCTAGCACAGATACGCAGTATTTT. The V gene is TRBV4-2, the J gene TRBJ2-3; 11 nucleotides agree with TRBD2. The CDR3 totals 18 residues. The V and J ends lost 1 base and 0 bases, in that order; junction bases with no gene match: 6. Germline V CDR1 and CDR2: LGHNA, YNFKEQ.

V is TRBV10-2 and J is TRBJ2-1; D perhaps matches TRBD2 (7 bases). Germline V CDR1 and CDR2: WSHSY, SAAADI. The germline V and J ends were trimmed by 8 bases and 8 bases, with 22 bases remaining between them. The CDR3 spans 15 residues. The CDR3 protein is CASGGPTSSADEQFF. CDR3 DNA: TGCGCCAGCGGGGGGCCGACTAGCAGTGCGGATGAGCAGTTCTTC.

The chain has TRBV6-5 and TRBJ2-3; D may be TRBD1 or TRBD2 (5 bases each). CDR3 length equals 15 residues. V lost 2 bases and J 6 bases, leaving 15 bases between the germline ends. Per germline, CDR1 MNHEY and CDR2 SVGAGI. The CDR3 here is CASSYGRGDLDTQYF. CDR3 coding DNA: TGTGCCAGCAGTTACGGCCGAGGGGATCTTGATACGCAGTATTTT.

This chain joins TRBV28 and TRBJ2-1, with D tentatively TRBD1 (8 bases). Germline CDR1 is MDHEN and CDR2 is SYDVKM. This CDR3 has 15 amino acids. V was trimmed by 6 bases and J by 5 bases, leaving 17 bases between them. CDR3: CASSQSGTGNNEQFF. In nucleotides, the CDR3 is TGTGCCAGCAGCCAAAGCGGGACAGGAAACAATGAGCAGTTCTTC.

This sequence joins TRBV9 and TRBJ2-2, with 7 bases that match TRBD1. The germline V gene has CDR1 SGDLS and CDR2 YYNGEE. Germline trimming cut 3 bases from V and 0 bases from J; bases unmatched to any gene: 2. CDR3 length equals 15 residues. The CDR3 loop is CASSGGTANTGELFF. DNA for the CDR3: TGTGCCAGCAGCGGAGGGACAGCGAACACCGGGGAGCTGTTTTTT.

The chain combines TRBV27 with TRBJ2-5; no definite D call. V was pared by 7 bases and J by 0 bases, with 12 bases between. From germline, CDR1 is MNHEY and CDR2 SMNVEV (reference sequence). The CDR3 is made up of 14 amino acids. In DNA form, the CDR3 reads TGTGCCAGCAAAACCCACCTGAACCAAGAGACCCAGTACTTC. It translates to CASKTHLNQETQYF.

The V and J genes are TRBV21-1 and TRBJ2-7; the listed D gene, TRBD1, was not tested against the DNA. TRBV21-1 constitutes a pseudogene. This CDR3 region has 13 residues. CDR3 sequence: CASSSRDRYEQYV. The CDR3 DNA sequence: TGTGCCAGCAGCTCCAGGGATAGGTACGAGCAGTACGTC.

V is TRBV6-4 and J is TRBJ2-7, with TRBD1 identical over 9 bases. This CDR3 comprises 14 residues. V trimming: 3 bases; J trimming: 3 bases; junction bases outside the gene matches: 3. CDR1 is MRHNA, CDR2 SNTAGT, per germline. CDR3 DNA: TGTGCCAGCAGTGAGAGACAGGGGGGCTACGAGCAGTACTTC. Its translation: CASSERQGGYEQYF.